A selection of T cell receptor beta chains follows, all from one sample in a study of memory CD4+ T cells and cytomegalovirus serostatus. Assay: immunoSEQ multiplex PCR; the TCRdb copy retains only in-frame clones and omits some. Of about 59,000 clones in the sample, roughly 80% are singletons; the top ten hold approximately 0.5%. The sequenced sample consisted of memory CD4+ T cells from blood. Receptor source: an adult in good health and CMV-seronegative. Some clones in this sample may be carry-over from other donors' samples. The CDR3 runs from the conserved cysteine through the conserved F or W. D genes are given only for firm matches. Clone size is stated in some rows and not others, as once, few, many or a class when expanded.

CDR3nt: TGTGCTAGTGGTATGGAGGGCGGGGAAAAACTGTTTTTT
CDR3aa: CASGMEGGEKLFF
v_gene: TRBV12-5
abundance: -
d_gene: -
j_gene: TRBJ1-4

CDR3nt: TGTGCCAGCAGCCCTACGGGGGGGTTTCTTTACGAGCAGTACTTC
CDR3aa: CASSPTGGFLYEQYF
v_gene: TRBV6-5
abundance: many
d_gene: TRBD2
j_gene: TRBJ2-7

CDR3nt: TGTGCCAGCACCAACAAGGACAGATACACAGATACGCAGTATTTT
CDR3aa: CASTNKDRYTDTQYF
v_gene: TRBV5-6
abundance: -
d_gene: -
j_gene: TRBJ2-3

CDR3nt: TGTGCCAGCATCCCCGTGGGGGCTAACTATGGCTACACCTTC
CDR3aa: CASIPVGANYGYTF
v_gene: TRBV7-2
abundance: -
d_gene: -
j_gene: TRBJ1-2

CDR3nt: TGTGCCAGCTCACCACTCAGGACAGGGGTTGGCAATGAGCAGTTCTTC
CDR3aa: CASSPLRTGVGNEQFF
v_gene: TRBV18
abundance: -
d_gene: TRBD1
j_gene: TRBJ2-1

CDR3nt: TGTGCCAGCACCCCGGACAGGGGGCGAGACGGCTACACCTTC
CDR3aa: CASTPDRGRDGYTF
v_gene: TRBV11-2
abundance: -
d_gene: TRBD1
j_gene: TRBJ1-2

CDR3nt: TGTGCCAGCACGGGGGGATCACGGGGGAAAAGGGAAAAACTGTTTTTT
CDR3aa: CASTGGSRGKREKLFF
v_gene: TRBV28
abundance: -
d_gene: -
j_gene: TRBJ1-4

CDR3nt: TGTGCCAGCAGCCAAGTAGGCAATGAGCAGTTCTTC
CDR3aa: CASSQVGNEQFF
v_gene: TRBV4-2
abundance: -
d_gene: -
j_gene: TRBJ2-1

CDR3nt: TGTGCCAGCCGCCGGGACAGTGACACAGATACGCAGTATTTT
CDR3aa: CASRRDSDTDTQYF
v_gene: TRBV18
abundance: -
d_gene: TRBD1
j_gene: TRBJ2-3

CDR3nt: TGCAGCGTGAAGGAGCCTAGCTCCTACAATGAGCAGTTCTTC
CDR3aa: CSVKEPSSYNEQFF
v_gene: TRBV29-1
abundance: -
d_gene: -
j_gene: TRBJ2-1

CDR3nt: TGTGCCAGCAGCTTAGCGCAGGGTCACCAAGAGACCCAGTACTTC
CDR3aa: CASSLAQGHQETQYF
v_gene: TRBV7-8
abundance: -
d_gene: -
j_gene: TRBJ2-5

CDR3nt: TGCGCCAGCAGCCAAGGACAGGGGTCTGGGGCCAACGTCCTGACTTTC
CDR3aa: CASSQGQGSGANVLTF
v_gene: TRBV4-3
abundance: -
d_gene: TRBD1
j_gene: TRBJ2-6

CDR3nt: TGTGCCAGCAGCTTAGCTGGGACAGGGGAGGATCAGCCCCAGCATTTT
CDR3aa: CASSLAGTGEDQPQHF
v_gene: TRBV7-9
abundance: -
d_gene: TRBD1
j_gene: TRBJ1-5

CDR3nt: TGTGCCAGCAGCTTAGTCGGCAGGGGACAAAGGAACACTGAAGCTTTCTTT
CDR3aa: CASSLVGRGQRNTEAFF
v_gene: TRBV5-6
abundance: -
d_gene: -
j_gene: TRBJ1-1

CDR3nt: TGTGCCAGCAGTTTGACAGCCACCGAGCAGTACTTC
CDR3aa: CASSLTATEQYF
v_gene: TRBV7-2
abundance: -
d_gene: -
j_gene: TRBJ2-7

CDR3nt: TGTGCTAGTGGTTTTCCCCTATGGGACAGGGGTTACACCGGGGAGCTGTTTTTT
CDR3aa: CASGFPLWDRGYTGELFF
v_gene: TRBV12-5
abundance: once
d_gene: TRBD1
j_gene: TRBJ2-2

CDR3nt: TGTGCCAGCAGTTACCGGGACAGGGATAATTCACCCCTCCACTTT
CDR3aa: CASSYRDRDNSPLHF
v_gene: TRBV2
abundance: -
d_gene: TRBD1
j_gene: TRBJ1-6

CDR3nt: TGTGCCAGCAGCTTAGGACGGACGAACACTGAAGCTTTCTTT
CDR3aa: CASSLGRTNTEAFF
v_gene: TRBV11-2
abundance: -
d_gene: -
j_gene: TRBJ1-1

CDR3nt: TGTGCCAGTAGTATCGGCCAGGGGAGGGACACTGAAGCTTTCTTT
CDR3aa: CASSIGQGRDTEAFF
v_gene: TRBV19
abundance: -
d_gene: -
j_gene: TRBJ1-1

CDR3nt: TGTGCCAGCCGGGACAGGGGGCGAACAGATACGCAGTATTTT
CDR3aa: CASRDRGRTDTQYF
v_gene: TRBV19
abundance: -
d_gene: TRBD1
j_gene: TRBJ2-3

CDR3nt: TGTGCCAGCAGCGGGGACAGGGGGCAGAGGGAGCTGTTTTTT
CDR3aa: CASSGDRGQRELFF
v_gene: TRBV7-2
abundance: -
d_gene: TRBD1
j_gene: TRBJ2-2

CDR3nt: TGCAGCGTGACAACGAGCGGGTGGAGATTTTATGAGCAGTTCTTC
CDR3aa: CSVTTSGWRFYEQFF
v_gene: TRBV29-1
abundance: -
d_gene: -
j_gene: TRBJ2-1

CDR3nt: TGTGCCAGCTTTCCAATCCGGGGACCCGGCACAGATACGCAGTATTTT
CDR3aa: CASFPIRGPGTDTQYF
v_gene: TRBV11-2
abundance: -
d_gene: -
j_gene: TRBJ2-3

CDR3nt: TGTGCTAGCAGCCAAAACGCAGGTGTTGGAACCGGGGAGCTGTTTTTT
CDR3aa: CASSQNAGVGTGELFF
v_gene: TRBV7-7
abundance: -
d_gene: -
j_gene: TRBJ2-2

CDR3nt: TGTGCCAGCAGCCAAGCAACGGACCATGCAACTAATGAAAAACTGTTTTTT
CDR3aa: CASSQATDHATNEKLFF
v_gene: TRBV4-2
abundance: few
d_gene: -
j_gene: TRBJ1-4

CDR3nt: TGTGCCACGAAGACGGAGCGGGAGTGGAATGAGCAGTTCTTC
CDR3aa: CATKTEREWNEQFF
v_gene: TRBV10-3
abundance: -
d_gene: TRBD2
j_gene: TRBJ2-1

CDR3nt: TGTGCCAGCAGCGAGAGAGGCCCAGATACGCAGTATTTT
CDR3aa: CASSERGPDTQYF
v_gene: TRBV7-2
abundance: -
d_gene: -
j_gene: TRBJ2-3

CDR3nt: TGTGCCACGGCCGGGACAGGCACTACAGATACGCAGTATTTT
CDR3aa: CATAGTGTTDTQYF
v_gene: TRBV10-3
abundance: -
d_gene: TRBD1
j_gene: TRBJ2-3

CDR3nt: TGCGCCAGCAGCCTAAGGTACAGGGGGCCGTACAATGAGCAGTTCTTC
CDR3aa: CASSLRYRGPYNEQFF
v_gene: TRBV4-3
abundance: few
d_gene: TRBD1
j_gene: TRBJ2-1

CDR3nt: TGTGCCATCAGCTCCCTAGCGGCCGAATCCTACAATGAGCAGTTCTTC
CDR3aa: CAISSLAAESYNEQFF
v_gene: TRBV10-3
abundance: -
d_gene: TRBD2
j_gene: TRBJ2-1

CDR3nt: TGTGCCAGCAGGGGACAGGGGGCGGGGGTGAACACTGAAGCTTTCTTT
CDR3aa: CASRGQGAGVNTEAFF
v_gene: TRBV28
abundance: -
d_gene: TRBD1
j_gene: TRBJ1-1

CDR3nt: TGCAGCGCCGCCCCAGGGGCGCCCCACGAGCAGTACTTC
CDR3aa: CSAAPGAPHEQYF
v_gene: TRBV29-1
abundance: once
d_gene: -
j_gene: TRBJ2-7

CDR3nt: TGTGCCAGCAGCTTAGCGCCGTGGCAGGGGAGAAGAATGAACTATGGCTACACCTTC
CDR3aa: CASSLAPWQGRRMNYGYTF
v_gene: TRBV7-2
abundance: -
d_gene: -
j_gene: TRBJ1-2

CDR3nt: TGTGCCAGCAGCTTAGTGGTTTTCGGTGAGCAGTTCTTC
CDR3aa: CASSLVVFGEQFF
v_gene: TRBV7-2
abundance: few
d_gene: -
j_gene: TRBJ2-1

CDR3nt: TGTGCCAGCAGTTCCATTGACACTTCTGGAGAGACCCAGTACTTC
CDR3aa: CASSSIDTSGETQYF
v_gene: TRBV6-5
abundance: few
d_gene: -
j_gene: TRBJ2-5

CDR3nt: TGTGCCAGCAGCTTAAGGGTAAACATTCAGTACTTC
CDR3aa: CASSLRVNIQYF
v_gene: TRBV7-9
abundance: -
d_gene: -
j_gene: TRBJ2-4

CDR3nt: TGTGCCTGGAGTACAGGGACAGATCAGCCCCAGCATTTT
CDR3aa: CAWSTGTDQPQHF
v_gene: TRBV30
abundance: -
d_gene: TRBD1
j_gene: TRBJ1-5

CDR3nt: TGTGCCAGCAGCTTACGGGGAAATGAGCAGTTCTTC
CDR3aa: CASSLRGNEQFF
v_gene: TRBV7-3
abundance: -
d_gene: -
j_gene: TRBJ2-1

CDR3nt: TGTGCCATCAGGAGACAGGGGGCTGGAAACACCATATATTTT
CDR3aa: CAIRRQGAGNTIYF
v_gene: TRBV10-3
abundance: once
d_gene: TRBD1
j_gene: TRBJ1-3

CDR3nt: TGTGCCAGCTCCCCTGGACTCTACGAGCAGTACTTC
CDR3aa: CASSPGLYEQYF
v_gene: TRBV18
abundance: -
d_gene: -
j_gene: TRBJ2-7

CDR3nt: TGTGCCAGCAGTCTTTTGGCTTATAGTGGTGGCTACACCTTC
CDR3aa: CASSLLAYSGGYTF
v_gene: TRBV6-1
abundance: -
d_gene: -
j_gene: TRBJ1-2

CDR3nt: TGCGCCAGCAGCCCATGGGGGGACTCTGGAAACACCATATATTTT
CDR3aa: CASSPWGDSGNTIYF
v_gene: TRBV5-1
abundance: -
d_gene: -
j_gene: TRBJ1-3

CDR3nt: TGTGCCAGCAGCTTATCCTGGGGACTGAAAAGCACAGATACGCAGTATTTT
CDR3aa: CASSLSWGLKSTDTQYF
v_gene: TRBV13
abundance: -
d_gene: -
j_gene: TRBJ2-3

CDR3nt: TGTGCCAGCAGGGATCTAGCGGGGAGGAATGAGCAGTTCTTC
CDR3aa: CASRDLAGRNEQFF
v_gene: TRBV27
abundance: -
d_gene: TRBD2
j_gene: TRBJ2-1